The TCR beta chain under discussion was sequenced for a study of cytomegalovirus exposure and HLA in healthy donors. Notes on the study in general: It is likely that the observed cluster of highly shared sequence variants was a sequencing artifact.

As concerns this clone: The antigen is unknown.

From germline, CDR1 is SGHTA and CDR2 FQGNSA. This CDR3 contains 17 residues. Unmatched junction bases numbered 7, after V lost 3 bases and J lost 6 bases. 60 Vbeta and 13 Jbeta primers were used in PCR. This table comes from immunoSEQ multiplex PCR, and its TCRdb copy is limited to in-frame clones, with some not included. The data contain about 150,000 clones, roughly three quarters of them seen just once; the ten biggest clones take up 9.5% to 15%. Sequences were obtained from PBMCs. This clonotype originated in a young man in good health and CMV-seropositive. The V call is TRBV7-2, the J call TRBJ2-3; 15 bases align to TRBD2. In DNA form, the CDR3 reads TGTGCCAGCAGCTTTCGGACTAGCGGGAGGGCCTCGGATACGCAGTATTTT. This gives the protein CASSFRTSGRASDTQYF.